Listed below are T cell receptor beta chains from one sample, sequenced in a study of shared clonotypes between healthy human individuals. Assay: immunoSEQ multiplex PCR; the TCRdb copy retains only in-frame clones and omits some. The sample records roughly 450,000 clones, less than 85% being singletons. The specimen was PBMCs. These receptor sequences come from a woman between 35 and 50 years old in good health. Some clones in this sample may be carry-over from other donors' samples. The CDR3 runs from the conserved cysteine through the conserved F or W. The D gene is left open where the match is weak. Not every row has a clone size; where given, it reads once, few, many or a size class.

.	TRBD1	TRBV2	TRBJ1-4	TGTGCCAGCAGCCCTCAGGGGGCTAATGAAAAACTGTTTTTT	CASSPQGANEKLFF
.	.	TRBV15	TRBJ2-1	TGTGCCACCAGCAGCAGGCATTTGGGCAATGAGCAGTTCTTC	CATSSRHLGNEQFF
.	.	TRBV14	TRBJ1-2	TGTGCCAGCAGCCAAGGGCCAGATAGCAACTATGGCTACACCTTC	CASSQGPDSNYGYTF
.	TRBD2	TRBV5-1	TRBJ2-7	TGCGCCAGCAGCCCCAGCGGGAGCTCCCTCTCCTACGAGCAGTACTTC	CASSPSGSSLSYEQYF
few	TRBD2	TRBV4-1	TRBJ2-1	TGCGCCAGCAGCCAAGATCCCCTAGCGGGAGCACCCTACAATGAGCAGTTCTTC	CASSQDPLAGAPYNEQFF
few	.	TRBV13	TRBJ2-3	TGTGCCAGCAGCTTAGGCGCATTCACAGATACGCAGTATTTT	CASSLGAFTDTQYF
.	TRBD2	TRBV7-6	TRBJ2-2	TGTGCCAGCAGCAGCGGGGGTGGCACCGGGGAGCTGTTTTTT	CASSSGGGTGELFF
.	.	TRBV18	TRBJ1-2	TGTGCCAGCTCGCTCGCGGGAGCTAACTATGGCTACACCTTC	CASSLAGANYGYTF
.	.	TRBV9	TRBJ1-4	TGTGCCAGCAGCGTAGGGGGGCAGGGAGAAAAACTGTTTTTT	CASSVGGQGEKLFF
.	TRBD2	TRBV19	TRBJ2-1	TGTGCCAGTAGTATTACGGGGGGCAATGAGCAGTTCTTC	CASSITGGNEQFF
.	.	TRBV29-1	TRBJ2-3	TGCAGCGTCCGCGGGTTGAACACGGATACGCAGTATTTT	CSVRGLNTDTQYF